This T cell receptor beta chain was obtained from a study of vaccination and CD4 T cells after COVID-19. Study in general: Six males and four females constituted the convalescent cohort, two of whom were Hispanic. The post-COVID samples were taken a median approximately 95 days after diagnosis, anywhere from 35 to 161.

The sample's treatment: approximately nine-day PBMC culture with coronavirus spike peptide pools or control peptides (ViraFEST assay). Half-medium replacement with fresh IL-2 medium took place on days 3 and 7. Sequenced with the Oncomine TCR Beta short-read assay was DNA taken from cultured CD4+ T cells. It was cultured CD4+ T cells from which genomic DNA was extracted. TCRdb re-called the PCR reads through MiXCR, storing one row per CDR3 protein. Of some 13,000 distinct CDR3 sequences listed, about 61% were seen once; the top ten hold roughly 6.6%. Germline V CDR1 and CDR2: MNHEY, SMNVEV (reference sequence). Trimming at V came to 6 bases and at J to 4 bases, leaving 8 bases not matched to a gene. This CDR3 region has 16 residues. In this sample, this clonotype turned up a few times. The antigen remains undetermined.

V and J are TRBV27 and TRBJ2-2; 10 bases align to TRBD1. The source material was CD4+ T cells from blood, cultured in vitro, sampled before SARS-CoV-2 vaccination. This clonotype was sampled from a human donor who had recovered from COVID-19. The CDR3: CASSLRQGAGTGELFF. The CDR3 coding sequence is TGTGCCAGCAGCCTTAGACAGGGGGCCGGCACCGGGGAGCTGTTTTTT.